These 20 T cell receptor beta chains originate from one sample sequenced in a study of Graves' ophthalmopathy and Graves' hyperthyroidism. Using RNA transcripts, the TCR beta CDR3 regions were amplified. The workflow started with a first-round RT-PCR run with HTBI primers and then moved on to a second-round multiplex PCR. TCRdb used MiXCR to reprocess the multiplex PCR reads, holding one entry per CDR3 protein. The table lists around 470,000 distinct CDR3 sequences, about an eighth of them singletons, with about 9.4% in the top ten. Specimen: blood. All receptors derive from a woman aged 30 to 39 with Graves' ophthalmopathy.

V usage is TRBV24-1 and J usage is TRBJ1-5, with a tentative D call TRBD1 (6 bases). In germline, CDR1 is KGHDR, CDR2 SFDVKD. This CDR3 spans 16 amino acids. Trimming took 0 bases from V and 5 from J, leaving 13 bases between them. CDR3 amino acids: CATSDLYRAGYQPQHF. The CDR3 DNA follows: TGTGCCACCAGTGATTTGTACAGGGCAGGTTATCAGCCCCAGCATTTT.

In this sample, this clonotype turned up many times. The chain combines TRBV20-1 with TRBJ2-5; TRBD2 agrees at 9 bases. The germline V gene has CDR1 DFQATT and CDR2 SNEGSKA (reference sequence). Trimming cost V 3 bases and J 5 bases; bases outside gene matches: 4. The CDR3 loop spans 13 amino acids. CDR3 sequence (DNA): TGCAGTGCTAGGGGACTAGCAGGGGAGACCCAGTACTTC. Encoded protein: CSARGLAGETQYF.

Ten or more counts support this clonotype. The chain combines TRBV6-5 with TRBJ1-3, with D perhaps matching TRBD1 (5 bases). V shed 4 bases and J shed 0 bases, with 13 bases lying between them. The germline CDR1 and CDR2 sequences are MNHEY and SVGAGI. The CDR3 is 16 residues long. For the CDR3, the DNA is TGTGCCAGCAGTTTCGGAACAGGAGCCTCTGGAAACACCATATATTTT. Its protein product is CASSFGTGASGNTIYF.

This clonotype has at least ten counts. V and J are TRBV9 and TRBJ2-7; 7 bases line up with TRBD2. CDR3 length: 14 residues. CDR1 is SGDLS and CDR2 is YYNGEE in the germline V gene. V lost 2 bases to trimming and J lost 0 bases; unmatched junction nucleotides: 2. CDR3 residues: CASSVGTNSYEQYF. The CDR3 nucleotides are TGTGCCAGCAGCGTCGGGACTAACTCCTACGAGCAGTACTTC.

This clonotype was seen a handful of times. The CDR3 nucleotides read TGTGCCAGCACCAGAAATATGAACACTGAAGCTTTCTTT. Its translation: CASTRNMNTEAFF. The gene calls are TRBV6-1 and TRBJ1-1; D gene uncertain. Between the trimmed V and J ends, which lost 7 bases and 0 bases, there was a span of 9 bases. Per the germline V gene, CDR1 is MNHNS and CDR2 is SASEGT. The CDR3 runs to 13 residues.

This clonotype has a count of ten or more. The V call is TRBV20-1, the J call TRBJ1-6; D perhaps matches TRBD1 (5 bases). This CDR3 has 13 residues. CDR1 DFQATT and CDR2 SNEGSKA come from the germline V gene (reference sequence). Trimming shortened V by 6 bases and J by 6 bases, and 12 bases separated the two germline ends. CDR3 region: CSALTVSNSPLHF. In DNA, the CDR3 is TGCAGTGCCCTGACAGTCTCTAATTCACCCCTCCACTTT.

The rearrangement joins TRBV7-8 to TRBJ1-3, with D tentatively TRBD1 (5 bases). CDR1 is SGHVS and CDR2 is FQNEAQ in the germline V gene. V was shortened by 5 bases and J by 2 bases, with 16 bases between the two germline ends. There are 16 residues in the CDR3. CDR3: CASSPTGTPTGNTIYF. The CDR3 DNA reads as TGTGCCAGCAGCCCAACCGGGACTCCCACTGGAAACACCATATATTTT.

This clonotype has at least ten counts. V gene TRBV12-3 or TRBV12-4 combines with J gene TRBJ1-1; D uncertain. The germline V and J ends were trimmed by 3 bases and 10 bases, with 9 bases remaining between them. The CDR3 is 11 amino acids. The chain's CDR3 is CASSFKGGAFF. DNA for the CDR3: TGTGCCAGCAGTTTTAAGGGCGGAGCTTTCTTT.

This clonotype has at least ten counts. The chain recombines TRBV12-3 or TRBV12-4 with TRBJ1-1; no reliable D call. There are 11 residues in the CDR3. Deletions cut 4 bases from V and 5 bases from J, with 5 bases between. CDR3 loop: CASSYRTEAFF. CDR3 sequence (DNA): TGTGCCAGCAGTTACAGAACTGAAGCTTTCTTT.

This clonotype was counted a single time. Likely a read error: the CDR3 ends without its conserved phenylalanine or tryptophan. The gene calls are TRBV18 and TRBJ2-2; TRBD2 might be the D (6 bases). Germline V CDR1 and CDR2: KGHSH, LQKENI. This CDR3 contains 16 residues. Trimming took 1 base from V and 1 from J, leaving 10 bases between them. The CDR3 bases are TGTGCCAGCTCACCACAGCGGGCCTTGAACACCGGGGAGCTGTTTGTT. Translation: CASSPQRALNTGELFV.

In its sample, this clonotype was seen a few times. The chain links TRBV12-3 or TRBV12-4 to TRBJ1-5, with 8 bases that match TRBD1. CDR3 length equals 17 residues. J lost 0 bases, V lost 6 bases, and 10 bases had no gene match. The CDR3, as DNA: TGTGCCAGCAGGCCCCCAGGGGGCCAGTATAGCAATCAGCCCCAGCATTTT. Its translation is CASRPPGGQYSNQPQHF.

This clonotype occurred many times. CDR3 sequence (DNA): TGTGCCAGCAGTTTACCCTGGACAGGGGGTGCTTTCGGGGGCTACACCTTC. Translation gives CASSLPWTGGAFGGYTF. The rearrangement joins TRBV28 to TRBJ1-2, with 10 bases identical to TRBD1. V was pared by 2 bases and J by 8 bases, with 14 bases of the junction left unmatched. The germline gives CDR1 MDHEN, CDR2 SYDVKM. The CDR3 is 17 amino acids.

This clonotype has ten or more counts. V is TRBV18 and J is TRBJ1-2; 9 nucleotides align to TRBD1. The V gene end was trimmed by 3 bases and the J gene end by 6 bases; junction bases not matched to a gene: 5. The CDR3 has 14 amino acids. Germline V lookup: CDR1 KGHSH, CDR2 LQKENI. Written as DNA, the CDR3 is TGTGCCAGCTCACCGGGACAGGGACCAGATGGCTACACCTTC. Translation gives CASSPGQGPDGYTF.

This clonotype was seen many times. This chain links TRBV27 with TRBJ2-7; perhaps TRBD1 as D (5 bases). The V gene lost 6 bases and the J gene lost 6 bases, with 15 bases spanning the gap. CDR1 is MNHEY and CDR2 is SMNVEV in the germline V gene (reference sequence). The CDR3 sequence is 13 residues long. This chain's CDR3 is CASSWQGLSEQYF. The CDR3 bases are TGTGCCAGCAGCTGGCAGGGTTTGAGCGAGCAGTACTTC.

This clonotype was seen repeatedly, ten times or more. The rearrangement uses TRBV6-1 and TRBJ2-7; perhaps TRBD1 as D (5 bases). The germline V and J ends were trimmed by 4 bases and 5 bases, with 12 bases remaining between them. This CDR3 region has 13 residues. The germline V gene has CDR1 MNHNS and CDR2 SASEGT. CDR3 protein: CASSAGNPNEQYF. For the CDR3, the DNA is TGTGCCAGCAGTGCAGGGAACCCGAACGAGCAGTACTTC.

The V gene is TRBV6-1, the J gene TRBJ1-1; D gene ambiguous. The V gene lost 4 bases and the J gene lost 0 bases, with 12 bases spanning the gap. Looked up from germline, CDR1 is MNHNS and CDR2 is SASEGT. This CDR3 spans 15 amino acids. The CDR3 DNA follows: TGTGCCAGCAGTGTCCTGGAGGCTATGAACACTGAAGCTTTCTTT. As protein: CASSVLEAMNTEAFF.

This clonotype has at least ten counts. V gene TRBV12-3 or TRBV12-4 combines with J gene TRBJ2-5; TRBD1 matches 8 bases. The CDR3 is 14 amino acids. The V and J ends lost 3 bases and 4 bases, in that order; junction bases with no gene match: 4. The CDR3 DNA is TGTGCCAGCAGTTTCCAACAGGGGGGAGAGACCCAGTACTTC. Translating gives CASSFQQGGETQYF.

This clonotype was recorded at least ten times. This chain links TRBV5-1 with TRBJ2-7; 9 nucleotides agree with TRBD1. This CDR3 region has 16 residues. In germline, CDR1 is SGHRS, CDR2 YFSETQ. The ends lost 0 bases at V and 3 bases at J; junction bases unmatched: 7. The CDR3 region is CASSLGTGGEVYEQYF. The CDR3 DNA sequence: TGCGCCAGCAGCTTGGGAACAGGGGGCGAAGTCTACGAGCAGTACTTC.

This clonotype has a count of ten or more. This sequence joins TRBV29-1 and TRBJ1-2; D is undetermined. CDR1 and CDR2 (germline): SQVTM, ANQGSEA. This CDR3 comprises 16 residues. Trimming removed 4 bases at V and 6 bases at J, with 24 bases between. The CDR3 region has the DNA TGCAGCGTTGTGCAGCGGCGTTCCACTACTCTCGATGGCTACACCTTC. It is translated as CSVVQRRSTTLDGYTF. Combining the CDR3 with reference TRBV29-1 and TRBJ1-2 gives the whole variable domain SAVISQKPSRDICQRGTSLTIQCQVDSQVTMMFWYRQQPGQSLTLIATANQGSEATYESGFVIDKFPISRPNLTFSTLTVSNMSPEDSSIYLCSVVQRRSTTLDGYTFGSGTRLTVV.

Notes on this clonotype: The junction and the germline gene differ at one end; a read error may be behind it. The gene calls are TRBV7-2 and TRBJ1-5; no reliable D call. This CDR3 has 15 amino acids. Germline lookup yields CDR1 SGHTA and CDR2 FQGNSA. The CDR3 nucleotides read TGTGCCAGCAGCTTAAGGGTTTCCCGTAATCAGCCCCATCAGTTT. Its protein is CASSLRVSRNQPHQF.